What follows are 20 T cell receptor beta chains derived from one specimen sequenced in a study of cytomegalovirus exposure and HLA in healthy donors (dated by TCRdb to between 2016 and 2019). Library prep was done by the immunoSEQ multiplex PCR assay. A mixture of 60 forward primers for TCR Vbeta segments and 13 reverse primers for TCR Jbeta segments was used in the multiplex PCR. TCRdb retrieved this table from immuneACCESS and kept in-frame rearrangements only. Not all clones are present; in checked studies, unresolved V genes account for under half, and no reason is known for the remainder. For this sample there are about 130,000 clones; approximately 80% appear just once. In total, the top ten clones hold roughly 1.5% of the sample. Sequenced input: PBMCs. The receptors stem from a female donor in good health and CMV-seronegative.

This clone showed up just a few times. This rearrangement joins TRBV5-4 to TRBJ2-3; perhaps TRBD2 as D (6 bases). The germline V and J ends were trimmed by 4 bases and 2 bases, with 20 bases remaining between them. CDR1 and CDR2 from the germline V gene are SGHNT and YYREEE (reference sequence). This CDR3 has 17 amino acids. DNA of the CDR3: TGTGCCAGCAGCCACTCCCCTAGCGCCCTAAACACAGATACGCAGTATTTT. It encodes CASSHSPSALNTDTQYF.

This clone was seen a few times. The J gene is TRBJ2-7, the V gene TRBV25-1; weak D call: TRBD1 (6 bases). Germline loops: CDR1 MGHDK, CDR2 SYGVNS. V was pared by 3 bases and J by 3 bases, with 6 bases between. This CDR3 spans 12 amino acids. The CDR3 DNA reads TGTGCCAGCAGTGACAGGGGCTACGAGCAGTACTTC. It translates to CASSDRGYEQYF.

The chain links TRBV4-1 to TRBJ1-5, with 7 bases aligning to TRBD1. The CDR3 covers 17 residues. The germline CDR1 and CDR2 sequences are MGHRA and YSYEKL. V lost 0 bases, J lost 6 bases, and 11 bases stayed unmatched. The CDR3 DNA follows: TGCGCCAGCAGCCAAGACCCGACAGGGTTGTTCGCTCAGCCCCAGCATTTT. Translation: CASSQDPTGLFAQPQHF.

The rearrangement links TRBV5-1 to TRBJ1-4; TRBD1 aligns across 8 bases. The CDR3 has 14 residues. The V and J ends lost 2 bases and 6 bases, in that order; junction bases with no gene match: 3. Germline assignment: CDR1 SGHRS and CDR2 YFSETQ. As DNA, the CDR3 is TGCGCCAGCAGCTTTACAGGGGGGTATGAAAAACTGTTTTTT. Its protein product is CASSFTGGYEKLFF. Full variable domain (rest looked up from reference TRBV5-1 and TRBJ1-4): KAGVTQTPRYLIKTRGQQVTLSCSPISGHRSVSWYQQTPGQGLQFLFEYFSETQRNKGNFPGRFSGRQFSNSRSEMNVSTLELGDSALYLCASSFTGGYEKLFFGSGTQLSVL.

The chain uses TRBV5-6 and TRBJ2-1; TRBD1 agrees at 8 bases. V lost 0 bases, J lost 6 bases, and 17 bases stayed unmatched. The germline V gene has CDR1 SGHDT and CDR2 YYEEEE. This CDR3 contains 19 residues. CDR3 protein: CASSLASGGSGGIVNEQFF. CDR3 bases: TGTGCCAGCAGCTTGGCCTCTGGTGGTTCAGGGGGCATAGTCAATGAGCAGTTCTTC.

V gene TRBV6-5 combines with J gene TRBJ2-1; 10 nucleotides agree with TRBD1. The CDR3 covers 13 residues. V shed 6 bases and J 8 bases; nucleotides not matched to a gene: 4. Germline V gene sequence: CDR1 MNHEY, CDR2 SVGAGI. Here the CDR3 reads CASRTGGSYEQFF. CDR3 bases: TGTGCCAGCAGGACAGGGGGCAGCTATGAGCAGTTCTTC.

The chain joins TRBV5-1 to TRBJ2-7, with D tentatively TRBD1 (6 bases). This CDR3 region has 14 residues. V was pared by 1 base and J by 5 bases, with 13 bases between. CDR1 and CDR2 from the germline V gene are SGHRS and YFSETQ. CDR3 amino acids: CASSLSRGSNEQYF. In DNA, the CDR3 is TGCGCCAGCAGCTTGAGCAGGGGTTCGAACGAGCAGTACTTC. Full variable domain (missing parts from reference TRBV5-1 and TRBJ2-7): KAGVTQTPRYLIKTRGQQVTLSCSPISGHRSVSWYQQTPGQGLQFLFEYFSETQRNKGNFPGRFSGRQFSNSRSEMNVSTLELGDSALYLCASSLSRGSNEQYFGPGTRLTVT.

The CDR3 coding sequence is TGTGCCAGCAGTTCAAACACAGGGGTTAATGAAAAACTGTTTTTT. It yields the protein CASSSNTGVNEKLFF. This chain uses TRBV5-8 with TRBJ1-4; 7 positions agree with TRBD1. V trimming: 5 bases; J trimming: 4 bases; junction bases outside the gene matches: 8. The germline CDR1 and CDR2 sequences are SGHTS and YDEGEE. This CDR3 region has 15 residues.

The chain has TRBV27 and TRBJ1-4, with D perhaps TRBD1 (6 bases). The V end lost 6 bases, the J end lost 0 bases, and 14 bases lay between the germline ends. This CDR3 has 16 amino acids. Germline CDR1 is MNHEY and CDR2 is SMNVEV (reference sequence). The CDR3 reads CASSPGTLATNEKLFF. The CDR3 nucleotides read TGTGCCAGCAGCCCCGGGACACTGGCAACTAATGAAAAACTGTTTTTT.

This chain joins TRBV29-1 and TRBJ2-7; 7 bases map to TRBD1. Germline assignment: CDR1 SQVTM and CDR2 ANQGSEA. V trimming: 5 bases; J trimming: 2 bases; junction bases outside the gene matches: 6. The CDR3 has 13 residues. As DNA, the CDR3 is TGCAGCGTTCTTGGGCAGGGGGCCTACGAGCAGTACTTC. Protein product: CSVLGQGAYEQYF.

This clone has more than one count but fewer than ten. This sequence joins TRBV11-2 and TRBJ2-7, with D unresolved. V was shortened by 0 bases and J by 3 bases, with 9 bases between the two germline ends. The CDR3 loop spans 14 amino acids. Germline lookup yields CDR1 SGHAT and CDR2 FQNNGV. CDR3 sequence reads: CASSLDGNYYEQYF. Written as DNA, the CDR3 is TGTGCCAGCAGCTTAGACGGAAACTACTACGAGCAGTACTTC.

This clone showed up just a few times. The V and J genes are TRBV10-3 and TRBJ2-1, with TRBD2 matching 8 bases. Per germline, CDR1 ENHRY and CDR2 SYGVKD. The CDR3 spans 15 residues. V lost 0 bases to trimming and J lost 7 bases; unmatched junction nucleotides: 5. Here the CDR3 reads CAISESAGVRNEQFF. The CDR3, as DNA: TGTGCCATCAGTGAGTCAGCGGGAGTCAGGAATGAGCAGTTCTTC.

This chain joins TRBV5-4 and TRBJ2-1; TRBD2 might be the D (5 bases). The CDR3 consists of 15 residues. The ends were cut back, 4 bases at V and 0 bases at J, with 11 bases in the middle. Germline CDR1 is SGHNT and CDR2 is YYREEE (reference sequence). The CDR3 DNA is TGTGCCAGCAGCCTTAGCGTGAGCTCCTACAATGAGCAGTTCTTC. The encoded protein is CASSLSVSSYNEQFF.

The gene calls are TRBV5-6 and TRBJ2-3; 7 positions match TRBD1. V trimming: 3 bases; J trimming: 4 bases; junction bases outside the gene matches: 5. The length of the CDR3 is 14 residues. Germline assignment: CDR1 SGHDT and CDR2 YYEEEE. Here the CDR3 reads CASSSITGADTQYF. The CDR3 nucleotides read TGTGCCAGCAGCTCCATTACAGGGGCAGATACGCAGTATTTT.

The chain is built from TRBV6-6 and TRBJ2-7, with TRBD2 matching over 8 bases. The germline V gene encodes CDR1 MNHNY and CDR2 SVGAGI (reference sequence). V was pared by 6 bases and J by 4 bases, with 2 bases of the junction left unmatched. This CDR3 is 12 amino acids long. CDR3 sequence: CASSLAGYEQYF. As DNA, the CDR3 is TGTGCCAGCAGCCTAGCGGGTTACGAGCAGTACTTC.

The chain employs TRBV28 and TRBJ1-1, with TRBD1 identical over 9 bases. The CDR3 totals 12 residues. CDR1 and CDR2 (germline): MDHEN, SYDVKM. With 8 bases clipped from V and 4 bases from J, the junction kept 2 bases outside the gene matches. The CDR3 region is CASGTGFTEAFF. The CDR3 coding sequence is TGTGCCAGCGGGACAGGGTTCACTGAAGCTTTCTTT. The full variable domain, with the rest looked up from reference TRBV28 and TRBJ1-1, is DVKVTQSSRYLVKRTGEKVFLECVQDMDHENMFWYRQDPGLGLRLIYFSYDVKMKEKGDIPEGYSVSREKKERFSLILESASTNQTSMYLCASGTGFTEAFFGQGTRLTVV.

This rearrangement joins TRBV4-3 to TRBJ1-2, with D maybe TRBD1 (6 bases). V lost 0 bases and J lost 8, with 19 bases in between. CDR1 LGHNA and CDR2 YSLEER come from the germline V gene. This CDR3 comprises 16 residues. CDR3 protein: CASSQEEQGHLRGYTF. The CDR3 coding sequence is TGCGCCAGCAGCCAAGAGGAACAGGGCCACCTCAGGGGCTACACCTTC.

The rearrangement uses TRBV9 and TRBJ1-1; D is uncertain. V lost 0 bases and J 1 base, leaving 16 bases between the germline ends. This CDR3 is built from 17 residues. In germline, CDR1 is SGDLS, CDR2 YYNGEE. This chain's CDR3 is CASSVGRPGTENTEAFF. In DNA, the CDR3 is TGTGCCAGCAGCGTAGGTCGGCCGGGAACCGAGAACACTGAAGCTTTCTTT.

This sequence joins TRBV27 and TRBJ2-3; D is unresolved. The CDR3 contains 11 residues. Germline CDR1 MNHEY, CDR2 SMNVEV (reference sequence). Trimming removed 4 bases from V and 6 bases from J, with 5 bases in between. CDR3 region: CASSSGDTQYF. The DNA for the CDR3 is TGTGCCAGCAGTTCTGGCGATACGCAGTATTTT.

This clone was seen a handful of times. The chain is built from TRBV7-9 and TRBJ1-4, with D possibly being TRBD1 (5 bases). Germline CDR1 reads SEHNR; CDR2 reads FQNEAQ (reference sequence). This CDR3 has 15 residues. The ends were cut back, 1 base at V and 7 bases at J, with 13 bases in the middle. CDR3 residues: CASSLEAGRGEKLFF. For the CDR3, the DNA is TGTGCCAGCAGCTTAGAAGCAGGGCGAGGTGAAAAACTGTTTTTT.